This is a list of T cell receptor beta chains from one sample in a study of shared clonotypes between healthy human individuals. Profiled with immunoSEQ multiplex PCR; TCRdb holds only in-frame clones, not every one. This sample has around 2.1 million clones, with roughly 91% found just once. Sequences were obtained from naive CD8+ T cells from PBMCs. The receptors here all came from a man aged 18 to 30 in good health. Some clones in this sample may be carry-over from other donors' samples. Both conserved end residues are part of each CDR3. D genes are given only for firm matches. A row's size may be missing; if present it is once, few, many or a size class.

>TRBD2|TRBV27|TRBJ2-5|.
TGTGCCAGCAGTTTCCGTAATAGCGGGAGGAGTGAGACCCAGTACTTC
CASSFRNSGRSETQYF
>.|TRBV7-8|TRBJ2-1|.
TGTGCCAGCAGCTTAGGATGGGGAAATGAGCAGTTCTTC
CASSLGWGNEQFF
>TRBD1|TRBV4-1|TRBJ2-7|.
TGCGCCAGCAGCCAAGTGGACAGGGTTTACGAGCAGTACTTC
CASSQVDRVYEQYF
>.|TRBV28|TRBJ1-4|once
TGTGCCAGCGAAAGCCAGGCCGAAAAACTGTTTTTT
CASESQAEKLFF
>.|TRBV4-1|TRBJ2-2|once
TGCGCCAGCAGCCCTGGGAGTAGTAGCACCGGGGAGCTGTTTTTT
CASSPGSSSTGELFF
>TRBD1|TRBV28|TRBJ2-7|.
TGTGCCAGCAGTTTACATCTAAGGGATCCGGGACAGGGCTCCTACGAGCAGTACTTC
CASSLHLRDPGQGSYEQYF
>TRBD2|TRBV27|TRBJ2-1|.
TGTGCCAGCAGTTTCCTAGCGGGGGGCAGCTCCTACAATGAGCAGTTCTTC
CASSFLAGGSSYNEQFF
>.|TRBV5-4|TRBJ2-3|.
TGTGCCAGCAGCTTGGCACAGGAAAGATTCACAGATACGCAGTATTTT
CASSLAQERFTDTQYF
>.|TRBV27|TRBJ1-3|.
TGTGCCAGCAGCCTGAGGGCTTGGTCTGGAAACACCATATATTTT
CASSLRAWSGNTIYF
>.|TRBV5-1|TRBJ2-3|.
TGCGCCAGCAGCTCTACTCCAACAGGGTTCACAGATACGCAGTATTTT
CASSSTPTGFTDTQYF
>.|TRBV4-3|TRBJ2-7|.
TGCGCCAGCAGCCAAGATCATAGAGGCCCATACGAGCAGTACTTC
CASSQDHRGPYEQYF
>.|TRBV4-1|TRBJ2-1|.
TGCGCCAGCAGCACCCCCCTGGAGCAGTTCTTC
CASSTPLEQFF
>.|TRBV6-1|TRBJ2-2|.
TGTGCCAGCAGTGATTGGGGCACCGGGGAGCTGTTTTTT
CASSDWGTGELFF
>.|TRBV4-2|TRBJ1-6|.
TGTGCCAGCAGCCAAGATGGTAGCGGGGGTTCACCCCTCCACTTT
CASSQDGSGGSPLHF
>TRBD2|TRBV27|TRBJ2-1|.
TGTGCCAGCAGTGGGGCGGGGGAGGACCTCTTC
CASSGAGEDLF
>TRBD1|TRBV29-1|TRBJ2-5|.
TGCAGCGCCTGGGACAGGGTGGAGACCCAGTACTTC
CSAWDRVETQYF
>TRBD2|TRBV27|TRBJ2-3|.
TGTGCCAGCAGTTTAAAGGCCCTGACTAGCGAGATGTTGGATACGCAGTATTTT
CASSLKALTSEMLDTQYF
>TRBD2|TRBV18|TRBJ2-2|.
TGTGCCAGCTCACCTCCGAGACTAGCGGGAGATGGCACCGGGGAGCTGTTTTTT
CASSPPRLAGDGTGELFF
>TRBD2|TRBV9|TRBJ2-1|.
TGTGCCAGCAGCGGAGCGGGGATGGGCAATGAGCAGTTCTTC
CASSGAGMGNEQFF
>TRBD2|TRBV9|TRBJ2-5|.
TGTGCCAGCAGCGTAGACGGGAGGGCCTTACAGACCCAGTACTTC
CASSVDGRALQTQYF
>.|TRBV18|TRBJ1-5|.
TGTGCCAGCTCACCCCGGGGGTCCCTACATCAGCCCCAGCATTTT
CASSPRGSLHQPQHF
>TRBD1|TRBV2|TRBJ2-7|.
TGTGCCAGCAGGGATATTCCCCGCCGGGACAGGGGCCCCTACGAGCAGTACTTC
CASRDIPRRDRGPYEQYF
>TRBD1|TRBV29-1|TRBJ1-2|.
TGCAGCGTCGACAGGGGGCAAGACTATGGCTACACCTTC
CSVDRGQDYGYTF
>.|TRBV4-3|TRBJ1-2|once
TGCGCCAGCAGCCCGTGGCAGGCCTATGGCTACACCTTC
CASSPWQAYGYTF
>.|TRBV14|TRBJ1-2|.
TGTGCCAGCAGCCACTCTTTTGGGGGCCCTACTGGCTACACCTTC
CASSHSFGGPTGYTF
>.|TRBV7-6|TRBJ1-1|.
TGTGCCAGCAGCGAGGAGCCGAGGAACAGAAACACTGAAGCTTTCTTT
CASSEEPRNRNTEAFF
>TRBD2|TRBV7-9|TRBJ2-1|.
TGTGCCACGGGGCGGGAGTTAAGCAATGAGCAGTTCTTC
CATGRELSNEQFF